The T cell receptor (beta chain) described here comes from a study of blood T cell repertoires in COVID-19. Whole-study context: From the United States, Italy and Spain came samples of acute and convalescent COVID-19. In each case, the material was cDNA or gDNA derived from T cells, B-cell-depleted T cells, or PBMCs.

Per the authors' pipeline: Counts of nucleated cells, estimated from reference gene primer amplification, were obtained. Assay: immunoSEQ multiplex PCR; the TCRdb copy retains only in-frame clones and omits some. V, J and clone size are those of that table, while D and trimming were read from the DNA. The sample has about 320,000 clones; 90% are singletons. Germline trimming cut 1 base from V and 4 bases from J; bases unmatched to any gene: 0. CDR3 size: 15 residues. The germline V gene encodes CDR1 SEHNR and CDR2 FQNEAQ (reference sequence). This clone came up a few times. Cohorts were assigned according to the clinical history that participants reported.

The receptor's source is a woman aged 30 to 39 who had been exposed to COVID-19. The J gene is TRBJ2-1, the V gene TRBV7-9; 11 bases agree with TRBD2. Sequenced material: PBMCs or T cells enriched from blood (not recorded which). The CDR3 is CASSLGLAGYNEQFF. CDR3 bases: TGTGCCAGCAGCTTAGGACTAGCGGGGTACAATGAGCAGTTCTTC.